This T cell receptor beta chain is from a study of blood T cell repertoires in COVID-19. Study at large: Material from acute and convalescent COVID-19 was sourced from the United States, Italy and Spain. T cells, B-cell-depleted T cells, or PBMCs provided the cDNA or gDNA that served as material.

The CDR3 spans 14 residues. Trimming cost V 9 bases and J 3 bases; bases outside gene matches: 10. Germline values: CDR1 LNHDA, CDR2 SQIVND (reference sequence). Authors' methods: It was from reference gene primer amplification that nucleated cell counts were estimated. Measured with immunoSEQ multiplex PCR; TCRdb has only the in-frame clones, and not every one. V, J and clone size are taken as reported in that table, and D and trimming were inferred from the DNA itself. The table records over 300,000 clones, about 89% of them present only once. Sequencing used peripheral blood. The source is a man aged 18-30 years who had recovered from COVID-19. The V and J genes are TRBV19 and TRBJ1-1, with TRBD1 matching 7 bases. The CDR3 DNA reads TGTGCCAGCCGACAGGGATCCTGGGACACTGAAGCTTTCTTT. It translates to CASRQGSWDTEAFF.